Sequencing of this TCR beta chain was carried out in a study of blood T cell repertoires in COVID-19. Donors in Cohort 3 who had recovered were those with two negative PCRs, healthcare professional clearance, or resolution of their symptoms. The V gene end was trimmed by 5 bases and the J gene end by 6 bases; junction bases not matched to a gene: 10. The germline V gene encodes CDR1 MDHEN and CDR2 SYDVKM. The length of the CDR3 is 15 residues. Assay used: immunoSEQ multiplex PCR; TCRdb lists only in-frame clones, some missing. This table holds around 150,000 clones, approximately 83% found once. The rearrangement links TRBV28 to TRBJ1-5; 7 positions match TRBD1. Sequences were obtained from PBMCs or T cells enriched from blood (not recorded which). The origin of this receptor is an older woman who had recovered from COVID-19. CDR3 residues: CASSTRDRVSQPQHF. The DNA for the CDR3 is TGTGCCAGCAGTACCCGAGACAGGGTCAGTCAGCCCCAGCATTTT. Together with reference TRBV28 and TRBJ1-5, the CDR3 gives the full variable domain: DVKVTQSSRYLVKRTGEKVFLECVQDMDHENMFWYRQDPGLGLRLIYFSYDVKMKEKGDIPEGYSVSREKKERFSLILESASTNQTSMYLCASSTRDRVSQPQHFGDGTRLSIL.